These T cell receptor beta chains were read from a single sample in a study of identical twins. TCRdb recomputed calls from the 5' RACE reads with MiXCR, one row per CDR3 protein. This table holds 150,000 or so distinct CDR3 sequences, around 3.4% found once. Material: memory T cells sorted from blood. Receptors originate from a man aged 18 to 29 in good health. CDR3s include the opening cysteine and the closing phenylalanine or tryptophan. D genes are given only for firm matches. Part of the rows lack a size; the others show once, few, many or a class for expanded clones.

TRBV4-1,TRBD2,TRBJ2-7,few,CASSRIAGTSGAYEQYF,TGCGCCAGCAGCCGAATTGCCGGGACTAGTGGTGCCTACGAGCAGTACTTC
TRBV6-4,TRBD1,TRBJ1-5,many,CASSDFRDRGSQPQHF,TGTGCCAGCAGTGACTTCCGGGACAGGGGGTCTCAGCCCCAGCATTTT
TRBV6-5,-,TRBJ1-2,many,CASSYETNYGYTF,TGTGCCAGCAGTTACGAGACTAACTATGGCTACACCTTC
TRBV11-2,-,TRBJ1-5,-,CASSLVPGDNQPQHF,TGTGCCAGCAGCTTAGTGCCAGGGGACAATCAGCCCCAGCATTTT
TRBV29-1,-,TRBJ2-7,many,CSVVIAQYEQYF,TGCAGCGTTGTCATTGCACAGTACGAGCAGTACTTC
TRBV20-1,TRBD1,TRBJ2-3,many,CSARKTGGTDTQYF,TGCAGTGCTAGAAAAACAGGGGGCACAGATACGCAGTATTTT
TRBV6-1,-,TRBJ2-2,many,CASRNGEKNTGELFF,TGTGCCAGCAGGAACGGGGAGAAGAACACCGGGGAGCTGTTTTTT
TRBV11-2,-,TRBJ1-4,many,CASSFQGRVPNEKLFF,TGTGCCAGCAGCTTTCAGGGGAGGGTACCTAATGAAAAACTGTTTTTT
TRBV11-3,TRBD1,TRBJ1-4,few,CASLFRDRKPTNEKLFF,TGTGCCAGCCTGTTCCGGGACAGGAAGCCAACTAATGAAAAACTGTTTTTT
TRBV7-6,-,TRBJ1-3,many,CASSPGTAGNTIYF,TGTGCCAGCAGCCCCGGGACGGCTGGAAACACCATATATTTT
TRBV6-1,-,TRBJ2-1,many,CASKNPGGTNEQFF,TGTGCCAGTAAAAACCCCGGAGGTACCAATGAGCAGTTCTTC
TRBV7-2,TRBD2,TRBJ2-2,many,CASSLVSSGRAYGELFF,TGTGCCAGCAGCTTAGTGTCTAGCGGGAGGGCTTACGGGGAGCTGTTTTTT
TRBV5-6,-,TRBJ1-2,many,CASSLGFNYGYTF,TGTGCCAGCAGCTTGGGGTTCAACTATGGCTACACCTTC
TRBV20-1,TRBD2,TRBJ2-7,many,CSASPGLAGGNSYEQYF,TGCAGTGCTAGTCCGGGACTAGCGGGAGGGAACTCCTACGAGCAGTACTTC
TRBV23-1,-,TRBJ2-6,-,CASSQWEVPSGANVLTF,TGCGCCAGCAGTCAATGGGAGGTTCCCTCTGGGGCCAACGTCCTGACTTTC
TRBV15,-,TRBJ1-6,-,CATSRGNNSPLHF,TGTGCCACCAGCAGAGGGAATAATTCACCCCTCCACTTT
TRBV28,TRBD2,TRBJ2-3,many,CASSLEASGADTQYF,TGTGCCAGCAGTTTAGAGGCTAGCGGGGCAGATACGCAGTATTTT
TRBV12-3/TRBV12-4,-,TRBJ2-5,many,CASSQWTVLLSQETQYF,TGTGCCAGCAGTCAATGGACAGTCCTCCTCTCCCAAGAGACCCAGTACTTC
TRBV6-4,TRBD1,TRBJ2-3,many,CASSTGDNTDTQYF,TGTGCCAGCAGCACAGGGGACAACACAGATACGCAGTATTTT
TRBV4-2,-,TRBJ1-3,few,CASSQEVPGRLNSGNTIYF,TGTGCCAGCAGCCAAGAGGTCCCAGGTAGACTGAACTCTGGAAACACCATATATTTT
TRBV28,-,TRBJ1-3,-,CASSLRGGSGNTIYF,TGTGCCAGCAGTTTACGTGGGGGCTCTGGAAACACCATATATTTT
TRBV29-1,-,TRBJ1-3,many,CSVTPSGTGGNTIYF,TGCAGCGTTACACCTTCCGGGACTGGTGGAAACACCATATATTTT
TRBV5-1,TRBD1,TRBJ2-7,many,CASSLSKRTGHSYEQYF,TGCGCCAGCAGCTTGTCGAAAAGGACAGGGCACTCCTACGAGCAGTACTTC
TRBV27,TRBD2,TRBJ2-3,many,CASSSIKLAGGKNTQYF,TGTGCCAGCAGTTCGATAAAACTAGCGGGAGGGAAGAATACGCAGTATTTT
TRBV7-2,-,TRBJ2-7,many,CASSPKRVDYEQYF,TGTGCCAGCAGTCCAAAGCGGGTGGACTACGAGCAGTACTTC
TRBV5-4,-,TRBJ1-2,many,CASSPRGNINYGYTF,TGTGCCAGCAGCCCCCGGGGTAACATTAACTATGGCTACACCTTC
TRBV20-1,-,TRBJ2-3,many,CSARQGEDTQYF,TGCAGTGCTAGACAAGGGGAAGATACGCAGTATTTT
TRBV12-3/TRBV12-4,-,TRBJ2-2,many,CASTPLWGVTNTGELFF,TGTGCCAGCACTCCACTCTGGGGGGTGACGAACACCGGGGAGCTGTTTTTT
TRBV6-6,-,TRBJ2-2,many,CASSYDPPGELFF,TGTGCCAGCAGTTACGACCCCCCCGGGGAGCTGTTTTTT
TRBV24-1,-,TRBJ2-1,-,CATSDARGGTYNEQFF,TGTGCCACCAGTGATGCCAGGGGGGGGACCTACAATGAGCAGTTCTTC
TRBV7-2,TRBD2,TRBJ2-5,many,CASSSVGLADFQETQYF,TGTGCCAGCAGCTCGGTCGGACTAGCGGACTTCCAAGAGACCCAGTACTTC